The 32 T cell receptor beta chains in this list originate from one sample, sequenced in a study of cytomegalovirus exposure and HLA in healthy donors. Assay used: immunoSEQ multiplex PCR; TCRdb lists only in-frame clones, some missing. The table shows approximately 58,000 clones, with about 95% occurring only once. Sequencing was performed on PBMCs. These receptors were collected from a woman aged 18-29 years in good health and CMV-seropositive.

This chain connects TRBV5-1 to TRBJ1-2, with TRBD1 matching 7 bases. The trim removed 5 bases at V and 8 bases at J, leaving 9 bases unmatched. The CDR3 is 13 residues long. From germline, CDR1 is SGHRS and CDR2 YFSETQ. The CDR3: CASSRDRASGYTF. The CDR3 nucleotides read TGCGCCAGCAGTCGCGACAGGGCCTCCGGCTACACCTTC.

The V call is TRBV27, the J call TRBJ2-7; the match to TRBD1 covers 9 bases. Trimming cost V 6 bases and J 6 bases; bases outside gene matches: 12. The germline CDR1 and CDR2 sequences are MNHEY and SMNVEV (reference sequence). This CDR3 contains 15 residues. The CDR3 region is CASRQRGTGSFEQYF. CDR3 coding DNA: TGTGCCAGCAGGCAACGCGGGACAGGGAGTTTCGAGCAGTACTTC.

The V gene is TRBV2, the J gene TRBJ2-3; possible D gene TRBD1, 5 bases. CDR1 and CDR2 from the germline V gene are SNHLY and FYNNEI. The V end was cut by 4 bases, the J end by 8 bases, with 7 bases between. The CDR3 has 11 amino acids. The CDR3 loop reads CASSVQGTQYF. The CDR3, as DNA: TGTGCCAGCAGTGTGCAGGGTACGCAGTATTTT.

The rearrangement joins TRBV6-5 to TRBJ1-1; D not resolved. This CDR3 has 14 amino acids. The V gene's germline CDR1 is MNHEY and CDR2 SVGAGI. Trimming removed 3 bases at V and 1 base at J, with 9 bases between. DNA of the CDR3: TGTGCCAGCAGTTATCAGCCAGGGAACACTGAAGCTTTCTTT. Translation: CASSYQPGNTEAFF.

This rearrangement joins TRBV28 to TRBJ1-4; 8 bases align to TRBD1. Germline V CDR1 and CDR2: MDHEN, SYDVKM. The J segment lost 4 bases and the V segment lost 3 bases, leaving 7 bases of the junction unmatched. This CDR3 is built from 16 residues. CDR3 region: CASSFQQGEVNEKLFF. The CDR3 nucleotides read TGTGCCAGCAGTTTTCAACAGGGGGAGGTTAATGAAAAACTGTTTTTT. The variable domain in full, with the rest retrieved from reference TRBV28 and TRBJ1-4, is DVKVTQSSRYLVKRTGEKVFLECVQDMDHENMFWYRQDPGLGLRLIYFSYDVKMKEKGDIPEGYSVSREKKERFSLILESASTNQTSMYLCASSFQQGEVNEKLFFGSGTQLSVL.

The chain recombines TRBV6-4 with TRBJ1-1, with no clear D. With 4 bases removed from V and 1 base from J, the gap between germline ends came to 10 bases. Germline-derived CDR1 and CDR2 are MRHNA and SNTAGT. CDR3 length: 14 residues. CDR3 DNA sequence: TGTGCCAGCAGTGCCCGAGAGGGGAACACTGAAGCTTTCTTT. Translating gives CASSAREGNTEAFF.

The V and J genes are TRBV7-9 and TRBJ2-7; TRBD1 agrees at 10 bases. There are 16 residues in the CDR3. Germline assignment: CDR1 SEHNR and CDR2 FQNEAQ (reference sequence). V shed 5 bases and J 6 bases; nucleotides not matched to a gene: 13. In DNA, the CDR3 is TGTGCCAGCAGCACTACCGGGACAGGGGCCCCTGGCGAGCAGTACTTC. Residues: CASSTTGTGAPGEQYF.

The chain carries TRBV6-5 and TRBJ1-4; TRBD1 matches 7 bases. Germline V lookup: CDR1 MNHEY, CDR2 SVGAGI. With V trimmed by 5 bases and J by 9 bases, 12 bases remained unmatched. The CDR3 has 15 amino acids. In DNA, the CDR3 is TGTGCCAGCAGTCCTTCCGACAGGGCTTCCCAAAAACTGTTTTTT. Encoded protein: CASSPSDRASQKLFF.

V and J are TRBV9 and TRBJ1-5, with D unresolved. Trimming cost V 0 bases and J 4 bases, with 8 bases left between them. The CDR3 has 14 amino acids. The germline gives CDR1 SGDLS, CDR2 YYNGEE. Written as DNA, the CDR3 is TGTGCCAGCAGCGTAGGGGGAGGAAATCAGCCCCAGCATTTT. It encodes CASSVGGGNQPQHF.

The CDR3 loop is CASSIEPGQGSYEQYF. CDR3 bases: TGTGCCAGCAGCATAGAACCGGGACAGGGTTCCTACGAGCAGTACTTC. The V and J genes are TRBV9 and TRBJ2-7, with 9 bases matching TRBD1. The trim removed 4 bases at V and 1 base at J, leaving 9 bases unmatched. This CDR3 is 16 amino acids long. CDR1 is SGDLS and CDR2 is YYNGEE in the germline V gene.

In DNA form, the CDR3 reads TGTGCCTGGAGTGTACTAGCGGGGGGGTGGAGCTCCTACAATGAGCAGTTCTTC. The encoded protein is CAWSVLAGGWSSYNEQFF. The chain combines TRBV30 with TRBJ2-1, with 13 bases identical to TRBD2. CDR3 length: 18 residues. The germline V gene encodes CDR1 GTSNPN and CDR2 SVGIG (reference sequence). Trimming cost V 0 bases and J 0 bases; bases outside gene matches: 5.

The chain couples TRBV12-5 to TRBJ2-3; 9 positions match TRBD1. CDR3 length: 14 residues. Germline V lookup: CDR1 LGHNT, CDR2 FRNRAP. V lost 1 base, J lost 6 bases, and 2 bases stayed unmatched. The CDR3 nucleotides read TGTGCTAGTGGTTTGGGCGACAGGGGGGATACGCAGTATTTT. Its protein product is CASGLGDRGDTQYF.

The chain links TRBV9 to TRBJ1-2, with 10 bases lining up with TRBD1. The V and J ends lost 3 bases and 3 bases, in that order; junction bases with no gene match: 5. CDR1 is SGDLS and CDR2 is YYNGEE in the germline V gene. The CDR3 covers 15 residues. This chain's CDR3 is CASSAGTGEYYGYTF. CDR3 coding DNA: TGTGCCAGCAGCGCCGGGACAGGGGAATACTATGGCTACACCTTC.

This clone has only one observation. This sequence joins TRBV27 and TRBJ1-5; D perhaps matches TRBD1 (6 bases). Per germline, CDR1 MNHEY and CDR2 SMNVEV (reference sequence). CDR3 length equals 15 residues. V lost 3 bases and J 3 bases, leaving 12 bases between the germline ends. The CDR3 loop is CASSFRRQVNQPQHF. CDR3 sequence (DNA): TGTGCCAGCAGTTTCCGTAGACAGGTCAATCAGCCCCAGCATTTT.

V gene TRBV5-1 combines with J gene TRBJ1-1, with D maybe TRBD1 (6 bases). CDR3 length equals 17 residues. Germline V gives CDR1 SGHRS, CDR2 YFSETQ. V lost 3 bases and J lost 5, with 23 bases in between. The CDR3 coding sequence is TGCGCCAGCAGCTCCCAGGGTCCAAGCACTCAGGGGACTGAAGCTTTCTTT. It encodes CASSSQGPSTQGTEAFF.

The chain uses TRBV30 and TRBJ2-3; TRBD2 matches at 7 bases. The junction had 6 bases not matched to a gene; V was cut back by 2 bases and J by 1 base. This CDR3 region has 15 residues. Germline-derived CDR1 and CDR2 are GTSNPN and SVGIG (reference sequence). The CDR3 coding sequence is TGTGCCTGGAGTAGAAGCCTAGCGGGCACAGATACGCAGTATTTT. Its protein product is CAWSRSLAGTDTQYF.

In its sample, this clone was seen once. The chain joins TRBV6-6 to TRBJ2-3; 11 bases agree with TRBD2. In germline, CDR1 is MNHNY, CDR2 SVGAGI (reference sequence). V was clipped by 5 bases and J by 5 bases; unmatched bases: 9. The CDR3 sequence is 16 residues long. The CDR3 sequence: CASSRGSGRAIDTQYF. For the CDR3, the DNA is TGTGCCAGCAGTAGGGGTAGCGGGAGGGCCATAGATACGCAGTATTTT.

The rearrangement links TRBV6-5 to TRBJ2-7; maybe TRBD1 (6 bases). Germline CDR1 MNHEY, CDR2 SVGAGI. The length of the CDR3 is 15 residues. V was trimmed by 5 bases and J by 5 bases, leaving 19 bases between them. The CDR3 DNA is TGTGCCAGCAGTCACCCTAGACAGGCGGTGGACGAGCAGTACTTC. It codes for CASSHPRQAVDEQYF.

This chain joins TRBV10-3 and TRBJ1-1; weak D call: TRBD1 (5 bases). The germline gives CDR1 ENHRY, CDR2 SYGVKD. CDR3 length: 12 residues. Trimming removed 10 bases at V and 4 bases at J, with 13 bases between. The CDR3 here is CATGPGSTEAFF. Written as DNA, the CDR3 is TGTGCCACCGGCCCAGGGTCCACTGAAGCTTTCTTT.

This sequence joins TRBV4-1 and TRBJ2-3; maybe TRBD2 (6 bases). In germline, CDR1 is MGHRA, CDR2 YSYEKL. This CDR3 is 14 amino acids long. V was cut by 0 bases and J by 6 bases, with 10 bases left in between. The DNA for the CDR3 is TGCGCCAGCAGCCAAGATCCCGGGAGTGATACGCAGTATTTT. Encoded protein: CASSQDPGSDTQYF.

The CDR3 region has the DNA TGTGCCAGTAGTCAACTAGCGGGAGTCTACAATGAGCAGTTCTTC. Amino acids: CASSQLAGVYNEQFF. The rearrangement uses TRBV19 and TRBJ2-1; the match to TRBD2 covers 11 bases. Losses at the gene ends were 5 bases for V and 3 bases for J; bases not matched to a gene: 3. The germline V gene has CDR1 LNHDA and CDR2 SQIVND (reference sequence). The CDR3 runs to 15 residues.

The chain has TRBV5-1 and TRBJ2-2; no reliable D call. The V gene's germline CDR1 is SGHRS and CDR2 YFSETQ. V shed 1 base and J shed 3 bases, with 10 bases lying between them. The CDR3 contains 15 residues. CDR3 amino acids: CASSLTVKDTGELFF. CDR3 coding DNA: TGCGCCAGCAGCTTGACAGTCAAGGACACCGGGGAGCTGTTTTTT. Full variable domain (outside the CDR3, taken from reference TRBV5-1 and TRBJ2-2): KAGVTQTPRYLIKTRGQQVTLSCSPISGHRSVSWYQQTPGQGLQFLFEYFSETQRNKGNFPGRFSGRQFSNSRSEMNVSTLELGDSALYLCASSLTVKDTGELFFGEGSRLTVL.

This clone was counted a single time. V and J are TRBV19 and TRBJ1-1, with D unclear. This CDR3 has 11 amino acids. Per germline, CDR1 LNHDA and CDR2 SQIVND (reference sequence). Trimming cost V 7 bases and J 0 bases, with 3 bases left between them. The CDR3, as DNA: TGTGCCAGTATCATGAACACTGAAGCTTTCTTT. It translates to CASIMNTEAFF.

The V gene is TRBV7-9, the J gene TRBJ1-1; D is uncertain. Germline V gene data show CDR1 as SEHNR and CDR2 as FQNEAQ (reference sequence). CDR3 length equals 11 residues. V was pared by 1 base and J by 7 bases, with 4 bases between. The chain's CDR3 is CASSLGSEAFF. The DNA of the CDR3 is TGTGCCAGCAGCTTAGGTAGTGAAGCTTTCTTT.

This clone was seen only a few times. The chain's CDR3 is CASSVTGYNSPLHF. The CDR3 coding sequence is TGTGCCAGCAGTGTTACAGGGTATAATTCACCCCTCCACTTT. This chain connects TRBV27 to TRBJ1-6, with D possibly TRBD1 on 6 matching bases. CDR1 and CDR2 (germline): MNHEY, SMNVEV (reference sequence). CDR3 length: 14 residues. Trimming removed 5 bases from V and 4 bases from J, with 9 bases in between.

The J gene is TRBJ2-2, the V gene TRBV7-2, with 11 bases that match TRBD2. Trimming at V came to 0 bases and at J to 5 bases, leaving 8 bases not matched to a gene. The CDR3 has 18 residues. The germline V gene has CDR1 SGHTA and CDR2 FQGNSA. CDR3 DNA sequence: TGTGCCAGCAGCTTAGCTGGTAGCGGGGGGGCTAGGACCGGGGAGCTGTTTTTT. Its translation: CASSLAGSGGARTGELFF.

The V and J genes are TRBV6-5 and TRBJ2-3; 8 bases match TRBD2. The CDR3 length is 14 residues. Trimming at V came to 6 bases and at J to 2 bases, leaving 4 bases not matched to a gene. Germline V gene sequence: CDR1 MNHEY, CDR2 SVGAGI. This CDR3 is CASSFSGTTDTQYF. CDR3 sequence (DNA): TGTGCCAGCAGCTTTAGCGGGACCACAGATACGCAGTATTTT.

V gene TRBV4-1 combines with J gene TRBJ2-7; 7 bases are a match to TRBD2. This CDR3 is 14 amino acids long. Germline lookup yields CDR1 MGHRA and CDR2 YSYEKL. The V and J ends lost 4 bases and 0 bases, in that order; junction bases with no gene match: 3. CDR3: CASSPREVSYEQYF. The CDR3 region has the DNA TGCGCCAGCAGCCCCCGGGAGGTCTCCTACGAGCAGTACTTC.

The rearrangement joins TRBV5-1 to TRBJ2-1; D is uncertain. With 1 base removed from V and 3 bases from J, the gap between germline ends came to 14 bases. The germline V gene has CDR1 SGHRS and CDR2 YFSETQ. CDR3 length equals 16 residues. CDR3 protein: CASSLTGARNYNEQFF. DNA for the CDR3: TGCGCCAGCAGCTTGACCGGAGCGCGGAACTACAATGAGCAGTTCTTC.

The chain uses TRBV28 and TRBJ1-3; TRBD1 aligns across 7 bases. The V gene end was trimmed by 5 bases and the J gene end by 3 bases; junction bases not matched to a gene: 7. The CDR3 sequence is 15 residues long. CDR1 is MDHEN and CDR2 is SYDVKM in the germline V gene. The CDR3 nucleotides read TGTGCCAGCAGTACAGGGACAGTAGTTGGAAACACCATATATTTT. Encoded protein: CASSTGTVVGNTIYF.

The rearrangement uses TRBV9 and TRBJ2-5; D call uncertain. Germline loops: CDR1 SGDLS, CDR2 YYNGEE. The CDR3 loop spans 14 amino acids. With 6 bases removed from V and 4 bases from J, the gap between germline ends came to 16 bases. CDR3 bases: TGTGCCAGCACCCACTCATCTAGAGGAGAGACCCAGTACTTC. The encoded protein is CASTHSSRGETQYF.

The chain uses TRBV6-1 and TRBJ1-5; no reliable D call. From germline, CDR1 is MNHNS and CDR2 SASEGT. V lost 4 bases and J 0 bases, leaving 10 bases between the germline ends. This CDR3 has 15 amino acids. The CDR3 coding sequence is TGTGCCAGCAGTGGTCGAGGGAATAGCAATCAGCCCCAGCATTTT. This encodes CASSGRGNSNQPQHF.